The clone carrying this T cell receptor (beta chain) was observed many times. V was trimmed by 6 bases and J by 4 bases, leaving 24 bases between them. The germline V gene has CDR1 DFQATT and CDR2 SNEGSKA (reference sequence). The CDR3 is 16 residues long. This sample is drawn from a study of early T cells in non-severe SARS-CoV-2 infection. Study as a whole: From unsorted whole blood, bulk RNA was sequenced, and the chains remained unpaired.

Separate cDNA molecules each had unique molecular identifiers attached to them. In TCRdb, the 5' RACE reads were re-called with MiXCR into one record per CDR3 protein. Among more than 65,000 distinct CDR3 sequences listed, 4.6% were seen once. The chain joins TRBV20-1 to TRBJ1-2, with D tentatively TRBD1 (5 bases). This clonotype originated in an adult who was a healthcare worker with PCR-confirmed SARS-CoV-2 infection or an uninfected control (not recorded which). The donor label of this sample is uncertain. The sample in question was whole blood, obtained at baseline. DNA for the CDR3: TGCAGTGCCATTTCCTTAAGAGGGGCGCAGGGCTATGGCTACACCTTC. This sequence encodes CSAISLRGAQGYGYTF.